Following are 19 T cell receptor beta chains from one sample sequenced in a study of identifying expanded T cells in peripheral blood. The data were produced by immunoSEQ multiplex PCR, yet TCRdb's version contains in-frame clones alone and is incomplete. The data hold around 84,000 clones, with about 90% observed a single time. Sequencing was carried out using blood. These receptor sequences come from a person aged 18 to 70 in good health.

CDR3 sequence reads: CASSQRQGAGTGELFF. The CDR3 DNA reads as TGCGCCAGCAGTCAAAGACAGGGGGCGGGCACCGGGGAGCTGTTTTTT. The chain uses TRBV5-1 and TRBJ2-2, with 10 bases lining up with TRBD1. This CDR3 has 16 residues. The V and J ends lost 5 bases and 4 bases, in that order; junction bases with no gene match: 8. Looked up from germline, CDR1 is SGHRS and CDR2 is YFSETQ. Using reference TRBV5-1 and TRBJ2-2 for the parts outside the CDR3, the full variable domain is KAGVTQTPRYLIKTRGQQVTLSCSPISGHRSVSWYQQTPGQGLQFLFEYFSETQRNKGNFPGRFSGRQFSNSRSEMNVSTLELGDSALYLCASSQRQGAGTGELFFGEGSRLTVL.

A single count supports this clone. V gene TRBV5-1 combines with J gene TRBJ2-7; TRBD2 matches 7 bases. V gave up 0 bases and J gave up 5 bases; unmatched junction bases: 8. The CDR3 is made up of 15 amino acids. The V gene's germline CDR1 is SGHRS and CDR2 YFSETQ. CDR3 loop: CASSLDSAGVNEQYF. Written as DNA, the CDR3 is TGCGCCAGCAGCTTGGATAGCGCGGGAGTAAACGAGCAGTACTTC.

The rearrangement links TRBV2 to TRBJ1-1; TRBD1 agrees at 7 bases. The CDR3 totals 16 residues. The germline V gene has CDR1 SNHLY and CDR2 FYNNEI. Trimming cost V 7 bases and J 2 bases; bases outside gene matches: 13. Here the CDR3 reads CASKVDWTGPNTEAFF. DNA of the CDR3: TGTGCCAGCAAGGTGGATTGGACAGGCCCTAACACTGAAGCTTTCTTT.

The genes are TRBV6-5 and TRBJ1-2; the match to TRBD1 covers 8 bases. V lost 0 bases and J lost 8; bases outside the gene matches: 5. Per germline, CDR1 MNHEY and CDR2 SVGAGI. The CDR3 sequence is 14 residues long. CDR3 region: CASSYSVDRGGYTF. CDR3 coding DNA: TGTGCCAGCAGTTACTCGGTCGACAGGGGCGGCTACACCTTC.

CDR3: CASSYSGVYTEAFF. CDR3 DNA: TGTGCCAGCAGTTACTCAGGGGTTTACACTGAAGCTTTCTTT. This chain connects TRBV6-6 to TRBJ1-1; D is possibly TRBD1 (5 bases). The V and J ends lost 0 bases and 3 bases respectively, with 8 bases between them. The CDR3 spans 14 residues. The germline V gene has CDR1 MNHNY and CDR2 SVGAGI (reference sequence).

The CDR3 DNA reads as TGTGCCAGTAGTGAAGGACTTGGACGCTCACCCCTCCACTTT. It yields the protein CASSEGLGRSPLHF. The chain joins TRBV19 to TRBJ1-6; D is ambiguous. CDR3 length: 14 residues. Looked up from germline, CDR1 is LNHDA and CDR2 is SQIVND (reference sequence). The V end lost 5 bases, the J end lost 10 bases, and 15 bases lay between the germline ends.

The rearrangement joins TRBV29-1 to TRBJ2-1; possible D gene TRBD2, 6 bases. In germline, CDR1 is SQVTM, CDR2 ANQGSEA. The CDR3 extends over 15 amino acids. Trimming pared 0 bases from V and 4 bases from J, leaving 13 bases between. The CDR3: CSVEDRRAPYNEQFF. The CDR3 bases are TGCAGCGTTGAAGATCGGAGGGCCCCGTACAATGAGCAGTTCTTC.

The sample holds one count of this clone. The rearrangement links TRBV7-5 to TRBJ1-5. TRBV7-5 is a known pseudogene. This CDR3 has 14 amino acids. CDR3 sequence: CVRSLARGNQPQHF. Written as DNA, the CDR3 is TGTGTCAGAAGCTTAGCTCGAGGCAATCAGCCCCAGCATTTT.

The gene calls are TRBV5-1 and TRBJ2-3, with 9 bases lining up with TRBD2. CDR1 SGHRS and CDR2 YFSETQ come from the germline V gene. This CDR3 is built from 14 residues. Unmatched junction bases numbered 2, after V lost 5 bases and J lost 1 base. The CDR3 DNA follows: TGCGCCAGCAGGAGCGGGGGGCGCACAGATACGCAGTATTTT. Protein product: CASRSGGRTDTQYF.

The rearrangement uses TRBV14 and TRBJ1-1; D is undetermined. This CDR3 is 15 amino acids long. The ends were cut back, 0 bases at V and 5 bases at J, with 13 bases in the middle. The germline V gene encodes CDR1 SGHDN and CDR2 FVKESK. CDR3 sequence: CASSQEGRLRTEAFF. In nucleotides, the CDR3 is TGTGCCAGCAGCCAAGAAGGGAGACTTAGGACTGAAGCTTTCTTT.

V and J are TRBV11-2 and TRBJ1-1; D unresolved. The CDR3 length is 12 residues. V dropped 0 bases and J dropped 8 bases, with 7 bases sitting between them. In germline, CDR1 is SGHAT, CDR2 FQNNGV. The CDR3 sequence: CASSLDSREAFF. As DNA, the CDR3 is TGTGCCAGCAGCTTAGATAGCAGAGAAGCTTTCTTT.

The J gene is TRBJ1-2, the V gene TRBV11-2; the D gene is possibly TRBD1 (6 bases). Trimming removed 1 base from V and 5 bases from J, with 14 bases in between. Per the germline V gene, CDR1 is SGHAT and CDR2 is FQNNGV. This CDR3 is built from 15 residues. In nucleotides, the CDR3 is TGTGCCAGCAGCTTAGGGCCGGACAGTCAGTATGGCTACACCTTC. It translates to CASSLGPDSQYGYTF. Full variable domain (missing parts from reference TRBV11-2 and TRBJ1-2): EAGVAQSPRYKIIEKRQSVAFWCNPISGHATLYWYQQILGQGPKLLIQFQNNGVVDDSQLPKDRFSAERLKGVDSTLKIQPAKLEDSAVYLCASSLGPDSQYGYTFGSGTRLTVV.

The rearrangement joins TRBV19 to TRBJ2-2, with 9 nucleotides matching TRBD1. Germline CDR1 LNHDA, CDR2 SQIVND (reference sequence). Losses at the gene ends were 7 bases for V and 7 bases for J; bases not matched to a gene: 10. The CDR3 runs to 15 residues. The chain's CDR3 is CASIMTGGIGGELFF. The CDR3 coding sequence is TGTGCCAGTATAATGACAGGGGGAATTGGCGGGGAGCTGTTTTTT.

This clone was seen once. The V gene is TRBV7-3, the J gene TRBJ2-3; 10 bases match TRBD2. The V and J ends lost 1 base and 6 bases, in that order; junction bases with no gene match: 22. Looked up from germline, CDR1 is SGHTA and CDR2 is FQGTGA. This CDR3 is 21 amino acids long. The CDR3 reads CASSLNGPRSSGRLRGDTQYF. In DNA, the CDR3 is TGTGCCAGCAGCTTAAACGGCCCCCGATCTAGCGGGAGATTAAGGGGGGATACGCAGTATTTT.

This clone was detected once. The rearrangement links TRBV2 to TRBJ2-5; D perhaps matches TRBD1 (6 bases). With 8 bases removed from V and 2 bases from J, the gap between germline ends came to 15 bases. Germline CDR1 reads SNHLY; CDR2 reads FYNNEI. The CDR3 has 14 residues. The CDR3 reads CASQQGTTQETQYF. CDR3 DNA sequence: TGTGCCAGCCAACAGGGCACTACACAAGAGACCCAGTACTTC.

The chain has TRBV5-6 and TRBJ1-2; TRBD1 is a possible D gene (5 bases). Germline V gene lookup returns CDR1 SGHDT and CDR2 YYEEEE. This CDR3 spans 13 amino acids. V lost 0 bases and J lost 3, with 6 bases in between. The DNA of the CDR3 is TGTGCCAGCAGCTTGGGACAGCACTATGGCTACACCTTC. It yields the protein CASSLGQHYGYTF.

The chain links TRBV30 to TRBJ2-3; 13 nucleotides agree with TRBD2. The V gene end was trimmed by 5 bases and the J gene end by 2 bases; junction bases not matched to a gene: 1. The CDR3 is made up of 14 amino acids. The germline V gene has CDR1 GTSNPN and CDR2 SVGIG (reference sequence). The CDR3 here is CAWGLAGATDTQYF. Written as DNA, the CDR3 is TGTGCCTGGGGACTAGCGGGGGCCACAGATACGCAGTATTTT.

This chain links TRBV6-5 with TRBJ1-2; 8 bases match TRBD1. Per the germline V gene, CDR1 is MNHEY and CDR2 is SVGAGI. The CDR3 is 14 residues long. Trimming cost V 6 bases and J 2 bases; bases outside gene matches: 5. The CDR3 region is CASSRDRTNYGYTF. The CDR3 region has the DNA TGTGCCAGCAGCCGGGACAGGACGAACTATGGCTACACCTTC.

The chain joins TRBV4-2 to TRBJ2-2, with D perhaps matching TRBD1 (6 bases). The V and J ends lost 1 base and 0 bases respectively, with 12 bases between them. Germline CDR1 and CDR2: LGHNA and YNFKEQ. CDR3 size: 17 residues. The chain's CDR3 is CASSQAPGQPNTGELFF. The CDR3 DNA reads TGTGCCAGCAGCCAAGCCCCGGGACAACCGAACACCGGGGAGCTGTTTTTT.